The following is a TCR beta chain sequence with its context. The data derive from a study of blood T cell repertoires in COVID-19. Study in general: COVID-19 samples, acute and convalescent, were from the United States, Italy and Spain. The cDNA or gDNA used as material had been derived from T cells, B-cell-depleted T cells, or PBMCs.

Germline-derived CDR1 and CDR2 are SGDLS and YYNGEE. V was pared by 0 bases and J by 7 bases, with 4 bases of the junction left unmatched. The CDR3 consists of 15 residues. In the original analysis: Estimated nucleated cell counts came from reference gene primer amplification. Repertoires were generated with immunoSEQ multiplex PCR, while TCRdb's copy carries only in-frame clones and drops some. For V, J and clone size, that table is used; D and trimming come from the DNA. The top ten hold more than 1.5% of the sample, which has 60,000 to 85,000 clones, 85% to 90% seen once. This rearrangement joins TRBV9 to TRBJ1-6; 7 bases are shared with TRBD1. The sequenced material came from peripheral blood. The source of this sequence is an elderly woman with active or convalescent COVID-19. CDR3 in amino acids: CASSVEGAKNSPLHF. CDR3 bases: TGTGCCAGCAGCGTAGAGGGGGCGAAGAATTCACCCCTCCACTTT.